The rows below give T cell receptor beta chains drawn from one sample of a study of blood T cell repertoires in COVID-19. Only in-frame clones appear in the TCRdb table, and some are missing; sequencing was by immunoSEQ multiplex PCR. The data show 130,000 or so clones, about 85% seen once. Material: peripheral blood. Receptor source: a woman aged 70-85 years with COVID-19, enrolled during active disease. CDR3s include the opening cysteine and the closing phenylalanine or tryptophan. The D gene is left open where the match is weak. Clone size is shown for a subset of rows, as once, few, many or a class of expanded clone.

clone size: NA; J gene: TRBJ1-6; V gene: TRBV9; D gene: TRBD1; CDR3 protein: CASSPGTGNPLHF; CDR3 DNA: TGTGCCAGCAGCCCCGGGACAGGGAATCCCCTCCACTTT
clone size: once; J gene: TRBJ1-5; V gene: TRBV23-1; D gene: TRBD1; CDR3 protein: CASSLNLVGGDQPQHF; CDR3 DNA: TGCGCCAGCAGCCTGAACCTGGTAGGGGGCGATCAGCCCCAGCATTTT
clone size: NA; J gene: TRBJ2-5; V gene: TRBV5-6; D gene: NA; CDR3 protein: CASSLAGEQETQYF; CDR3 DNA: TGTGCCAGCAGCTTGGCGGGAGAACAAGAGACCCAGTACTTC
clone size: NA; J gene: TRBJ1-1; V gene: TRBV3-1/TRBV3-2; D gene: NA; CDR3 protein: CASSRRDKGQYTEAFF; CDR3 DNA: TGTGCCAGCAGCCGAAGGGACAAGGGGCAGTACACTGAAGCTTTCTTT
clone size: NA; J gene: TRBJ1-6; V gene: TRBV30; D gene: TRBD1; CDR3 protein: CAWSGDRGFRDSPLHF; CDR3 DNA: TGTGCCTGGAGTGGGGACAGGGGATTTCGGGACTCACCCCTCCACTTT
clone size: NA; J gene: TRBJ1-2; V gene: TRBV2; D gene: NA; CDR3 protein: CASSEGQAGYGYTF; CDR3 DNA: TGTGCCAGCAGTGAAGGACAGGCCGGCTATGGCTACACCTTC
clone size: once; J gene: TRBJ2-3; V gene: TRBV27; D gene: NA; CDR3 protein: CASSRVGDTQYF; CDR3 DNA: TGTGCCAGCAGTCGTGTCGGGGATACGCAGTATTTT
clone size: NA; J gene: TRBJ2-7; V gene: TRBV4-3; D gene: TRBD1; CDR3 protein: CASSRGTGNSYEQYF; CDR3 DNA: TGCGCCAGCAGCCGCGGGACAGGGAACTCCTACGAGCAGTACTTC
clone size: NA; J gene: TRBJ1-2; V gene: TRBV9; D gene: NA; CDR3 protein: CASSVVPEPTSDSYGYTF; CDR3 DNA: TGTGCCAGCAGCGTAGTCCCAGAACCAACATCGGACAGCTATGGCTACACCTTC
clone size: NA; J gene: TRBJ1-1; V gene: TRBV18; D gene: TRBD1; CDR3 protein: CASSPQTGVNTEAFF; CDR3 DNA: TGTGCCAGCTCACCCCAGACAGGGGTGAACACTGAAGCTTTCTTT
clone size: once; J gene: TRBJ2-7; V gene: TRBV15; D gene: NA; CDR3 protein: CATSRGEYEQYF; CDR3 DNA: TGTGCCACCAGCAGAGGGGAGTACGAGCAGTACTTC
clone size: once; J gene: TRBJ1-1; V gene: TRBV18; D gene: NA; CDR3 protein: CASSPKEVNTEAFF; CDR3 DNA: TGTGCCAGCTCACCAAAAGAGGTGAACACTGAAGCTTTCTTT
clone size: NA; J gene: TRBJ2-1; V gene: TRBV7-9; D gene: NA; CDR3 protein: CASSLVVGAGSSEQFF; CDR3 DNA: TGTGCCAGCAGCTTGGTTGTAGGGGCAGGGTCCAGTGAGCAGTTCTTC
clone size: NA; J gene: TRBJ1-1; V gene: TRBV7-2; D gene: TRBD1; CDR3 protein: CASSPRTGKVPEAFF; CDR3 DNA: TGTGCCAGCAGCCCCCGGACAGGGAAGGTACCTGAAGCTTTCTTT
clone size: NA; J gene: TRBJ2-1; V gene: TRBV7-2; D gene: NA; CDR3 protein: CASTREMGSEQFF; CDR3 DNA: TGTGCCAGCACCCGAGAGATGGGCTCTGAGCAGTTCTTC
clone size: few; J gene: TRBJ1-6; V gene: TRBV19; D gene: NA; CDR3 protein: CASSPTVNNSPLHF; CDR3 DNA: TGTGCCAGTAGCCCCACAGTCAACAATTCACCCCTCCACTTT
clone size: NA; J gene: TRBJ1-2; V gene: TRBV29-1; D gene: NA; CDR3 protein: CSVEITHSLYGYTF; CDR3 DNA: TGCAGCGTTGAGATTACTCATAGCCTCTATGGCTACACCTTC
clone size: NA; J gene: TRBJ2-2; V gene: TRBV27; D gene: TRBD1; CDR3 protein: CASSPSNRGAGELFF; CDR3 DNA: TGTGCCAGCAGCCCCTCCAACAGGGGCGCCGGGGAGCTGTTTTTT
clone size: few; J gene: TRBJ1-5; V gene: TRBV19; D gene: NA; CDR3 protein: CASSRLGLDQPQHF; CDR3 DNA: TGTGCCAGTAGCAGACTCGGCTTGGATCAGCCCCAGCATTTT
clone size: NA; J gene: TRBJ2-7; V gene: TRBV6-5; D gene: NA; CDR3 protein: CASSYGQGGEQYF; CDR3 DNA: TGTGCCAGCAGTTACGGGCAGGGAGGCGAGCAGTACTTC
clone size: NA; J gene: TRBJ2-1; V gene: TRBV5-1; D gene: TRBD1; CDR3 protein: CASSLGQGANEQFF; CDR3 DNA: TGCGCCAGCAGCTTGGGACAGGGGGCCAATGAGCAGTTCTTC
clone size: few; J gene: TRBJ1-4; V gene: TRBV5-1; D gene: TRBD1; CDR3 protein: CASSPRGQGGEKLFF; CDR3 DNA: TGCGCCAGCAGCCCGCGTGGACAGGGCGGTGAAAAACTGTTTTTT
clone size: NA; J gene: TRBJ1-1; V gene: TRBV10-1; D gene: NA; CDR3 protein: CASRGHDTEAFF; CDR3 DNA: TGCGCCAGCAGGGGGCACGACACTGAAGCTTTCTTT
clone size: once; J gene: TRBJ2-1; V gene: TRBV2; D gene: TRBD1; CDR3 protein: CASRGDRGGNEQFF; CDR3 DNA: TGTGCCAGCAGGGGAGACAGGGGTGGAAATGAGCAGTTCTTC